The subject of this entry is one T cell receptor beta chain. What it binds is not known. Trimming stripped 9 bases from V and 5 bases from J, with 22 bases between. Looked up from germline, CDR1 is MNHEY and CDR2 is SVGAGI. The CDR3 contains 15 residues. There were healthy Caucasian individuals from Russia, aged roughly 6 to 100, serving as donors. The data belong to a study of blood T cells in healthy people across ages. The study's findings and limits: Strong correlation linked observed beta diversity and percent naive T cells. Changes seen in expanded clonotypes were possibly confounded by donor CMV status left unknown.

The use of a sample-barcoded 5' primer and a J-beta primer mix characterized a second PCR of about 7 to 12 cycles. A 12-random-nucleotide template-switch adaptor tagged each cDNA molecule. Via MiXCR, TCRdb re-called the 5' RACE reads, giving one row per CDR3 protein. This repertoire shows about 1.8 million distinct CDR3 sequences, roughly 52% found once; its top ten account for around 2.1%. The sample was blood. The chain carries TRBV6-5 and TRBJ1-2, with D tentatively TRBD1 (5 bases). This TCR was recovered from a woman in her thirties or forties in good health. As DNA, the CDR3 is TGTGCCAGTGGGCTCTCCCGAGACAGTTTATATGGCTACACCTTC. As protein: CASGLSRDSLYGYTF.